These 15 T cell receptor beta chains were sequenced from one sample in a study of cytomegalovirus exposure and HLA in healthy donors. The protocol was immunoSEQ multiplex PCR, while the TCRdb copy is restricted to in-frame clones and leaves out a portion. There are around 60,000 clones in the sample; 92% occur only once, and 1.3% lies in the top ten. The material sequenced was PBMCs. These receptors were obtained from a woman aged 18-29 years in good health and CMV-seronegative.

The V and J genes are TRBV29-1 and TRBJ1-1, with D unresolved. The V gene's germline CDR1 is SQVTM and CDR2 ANQGSEA. V lost 2 bases, J lost 3 bases, and 10 bases lay in between. The CDR3 consists of 13 residues. The CDR3, as DNA: TGCAGCGTTGAAACCGGGAACTACACTGAAGCTTTCTTT. The encoded protein is CSVETGNYTEAFF.

The V gene is TRBV6-1, the J gene TRBJ2-7; a weak D match, TRBD2 (6 bases). CDR3 length equals 14 residues. Trimming pared 3 bases from V and 0 bases from J, leaving 9 bases between. CDR1 is MNHNS, CDR2 SASEGT, per germline. The CDR3 region is CASSDAGPSYEQYF. The CDR3 DNA reads TGTGCCAGCAGTGACGCGGGACCCTCCTACGAGCAGTACTTC.

This clone was picked up one time. V and J are TRBV7-9 and TRBJ1-1; D uncertain. Germline lookup yields CDR1 SEHNR and CDR2 FQNEAQ (reference sequence). The CDR3 contains 14 residues. Trimming pared 11 bases from V and 1 base from J, leaving 17 bases between. The CDR3 DNA reads TGTGCCGCTGAGGACTTACTTGAGAACACTGAAGCTTTCTTT. Its protein product is CAAEDLLENTEAFF.

V is TRBV5-5 and J is TRBJ2-7; D ambiguous. Germline V gene lookup returns CDR1 SGHKS and CDR2 YYEKEE (reference sequence). Trimming took off 0 bases at V and 3 bases at J, with 16 bases between the two ends. CDR3 size: 16 residues. CDR3 nucleotide sequence: TGTGCCAGCAGCTTGGTGGTCAGGCAAAGTTTCTACGAGCAGTACTTC. Its protein product is CASSLVVRQSFYEQYF.

The chain is built from TRBV7-6 and TRBJ2-3; 10 nucleotides align to TRBD2. Losses at the gene ends were 6 bases for V and 0 bases for J; bases not matched to a gene: 21. The CDR3 totals 21 residues. CDR1 is SGHVS, CDR2 FNYEAQ, per germline. In nucleotides, the CDR3 is TGTGCCAGCAGTCCACCACCCGGGACTAGCGCCTCCTACTCTAGCACAGATACGCAGTATTTT. Its protein is CASSPPPGTSASYSSTDTQYF.

This sequence joins TRBV30 and TRBJ1-4; a possible D gene is TRBD1 (6 bases). Germline CDR1 reads GTSNPN; CDR2 reads SVGIG (reference sequence). V was pared by 5 bases and J by 7 bases, with 20 bases between. The CDR3 spans 15 residues. CDR3 DNA sequence: TGTGCCTGGTCACTAACAGGGTTTGGCCCTGAAAAACTGTTTTTT. Its translation is CAWSLTGFGPEKLFF. Together with reference TRBV30 and TRBJ1-4, the CDR3 gives the full variable domain: SQTIHQWPATLVQPVGSPLSLECTVEGTSNPNLYWYRQAAGRGLQLLFYSVGIGQISSEVPQNLSASRPQDRQFILSSKKLLLSDSGFYLCAWSLTGFGPEKLFFGSGTQLSVL.

This clone was seen a single time. The chain joins TRBV10-3 to TRBJ2-6; no firm D call. In germline, CDR1 is ENHRY, CDR2 SYGVKD. V was cut by 2 bases and J by 0 bases, with 8 bases left in between. This CDR3 comprises 16 residues. CDR3 bases: TGTGCCATCAGTGAGCCCGTTTCCTCTGGGGCCAACGTCCTGACTTTC. Amino acid sequence: CAISEPVSSGANVLTF.

The genes are TRBV1 and TRBJ2-3; the table assigns TRBD2, which was not confirmed against the DNA. TRBV1 is assigned pseudogene status. This CDR3 comprises 16 residues. CDR3 DNA: TGCACCAGCAGCCATAAAAGATTCGGCGGGACAGATACGCAGTATTTT. Protein product: CTSSHKRFGGTDTQYF.

This chain links TRBV4-1 with TRBJ2-1, with D tentatively TRBD1 (5 bases). The V gene's germline CDR1 is MGHRA and CDR2 YSYEKL. The germline V and J ends were trimmed by 2 bases and 5 bases, with 10 bases remaining between them. This CDR3 contains 14 residues. The CDR3 DNA sequence: TGCGCCAGCAGCCAAAAGGTAGGGGACAATGAGCAGTTCTTC. Translation gives CASSQKVGDNEQFF.

This rearrangement joins TRBV27 to TRBJ1-2; D possibly corresponds to TRBD1 (6 bases). The CDR3 runs 15 residues. The ends were cut back, 1 base at V and 4 bases at J, with 13 bases in the middle. CDR1 MNHEY and CDR2 SMNVEV come from the germline V gene (reference sequence). This CDR3 is CASSLYGQLFYGYTF. In DNA, the CDR3 is TGTGCCAGCAGTTTATACGGACAGCTATTCTATGGCTACACCTTC.

V gene TRBV6-5 combines with J gene TRBJ2-3; 8 bases align to TRBD2. The CDR3 contains 13 residues. Trimming removed 7 bases from V and 4 bases from J; junction bases left unmatched: 4. Per the germline V gene, CDR1 is MNHEY and CDR2 is SVGAGI. CDR3 nucleotide sequence: TGTGCCAGCACGCGGGGGGAGGCAGATACGCAGTATTTT. Protein product: CASTRGEADTQYF.

The chain uses TRBV11-3 and TRBJ1-1; a weak D match, TRBD1 (5 bases). The germline gives CDR1 SGHNT, CDR2 YENEEA. V was cut by 5 bases and J by 4 bases, with 14 bases left in between. CDR3 length: 14 residues. CDR3 sequence: CASSPAGSITEAFF. Here the CDR3 DNA reads TGTGCCAGCAGCCCCGCAGGGTCAATCACTGAAGCTTTCTTT.

The V call is TRBV5-1, the J call TRBJ2-1; D possibly corresponds to TRBD1 (6 bases). Per the germline V gene, CDR1 is SGHRS and CDR2 is YFSETQ. The CDR3 contains 12 residues. V was shortened by 0 bases and J by 13 bases, with 11 bases between the two germline ends. In nucleotides, the CDR3 is TGCGCCAGCAGCTTGGAGGACAGAGTACAGTTCTTC. The encoded protein is CASSLEDRVQFF.

This clone was counted a single time. The V and J genes are TRBV16 and TRBJ1-2, with D possibly TRBD1 on 5 matching bases. CDR3 length: 15 amino acids. Germline CDR1 is KGHSY and CDR2 is FQNENV. V lost 8 bases and J lost 3, with 19 bases in between. Here the CDR3 DNA reads TGTGCCAGCGGCGTACCAGGACGGGGGGACTATGGCTACACCTTC. This sequence encodes CASGVPGRGDYGYTF.

This clone appeared a single time. The genes are TRBV9 and TRBJ2-1, with TRBD1 matching 7 bases. From germline, CDR1 is SGDLS and CDR2 YYNGEE. The ends lost 3 bases at V and 6 bases at J; junction bases unmatched: 9. CDR3 size: 15 residues. The CDR3 bases are TGTGCCAGCAGCGAGCATCCGGACAGGCGCAATGAGCAGTTCTTC. Residues: CASSEHPDRRNEQFF.